This T cell receptor beta chain was identified in a study of shared clonotypes between healthy human individuals. On the study more broadly: CD4 naive and memory got three plates each, CD8 naive two, CD8 memory one.

The table came from immunoSEQ multiplex PCR; TCRdb's copy has only in-frame clones and leaves some out. Of some 1,400,000 clones in the sample, roughly 96% were seen once. A note on this clone: Its antigen is as yet unknown.

Study-level results: A handful of donors had about 5% of their naive CD4 clonotypes in common.

Every donor, a Caucasian adult, lived in Nashville, Tennessee. The split of CD4+ cells yielded CD45RA+ naive and CD45RA-negative memory subsets. The sample was naive CD4+ T cells sorted from blood. Subset in this sample: CD45RA+ positively selected. The clonotype originates from a young man in good health.

The CDR3 here is CASSLLPGGGLGTQYF. In nucleotides, the CDR3 is TGTGCCAGCAGTTTATTACCAGGGGGCGGGTTGGGGACGCAGTATTTT. The chain joins TRBV27 to TRBJ2-3, with 8 nucleotides matching TRBD1. CDR1 MNHEY and CDR2 SMNVEV come from the germline V gene (reference sequence). The V segment lost 1 base and the J segment 9 bases; nucleotides outside the gene matches: 12. The CDR3 covers 16 residues.